The clone carrying this T cell receptor (beta chain) came up a few times. The data belong to a study of CD8+ T cells in alopecia areata. Looked up from germline, CDR1 is MGHDK and CDR2 is SYGVNS. V was pared by 3 bases and J by 8 bases, with 10 bases between. There are 12 residues in the CDR3. cDNA prepared by RNA extraction and subsequent reverse transcription served as the template for sequencing. Sequenced by immunoSEQ multiplex PCR; TCRdb stores in-frame clones only, minus some. The sample holds around 82,000 clones; around 54% are singletons and the top ten take approximately 5.3%. The TCR was taken from a human donor with alopecia areata. Material: NKG2D-high CD8+ T cells sorted from blood. The J gene is TRBJ1-2, the V gene TRBV25-1; D is uncertain. The CDR3 DNA is TGTGCCAGCAGTGATAGGCCTGGGGGCTACACCTTC. The encoded protein is CASSDRPGGYTF.